This T cell receptor (beta chain) was obtained from a study of beta chain features in type 1 diabetes (dated by TCRdb to 2016 to 2018). Study-level background: Mean age, gender distribution, total cell number and subset yield did not differ between patients and healthy donors. The study compared TCRB repertoires of sorted circulating CD4+ T cell subsets between recently diagnosed type 1 diabetes patients and matched healthy donors. Across all samples, fewer than 130 million sorted cells were examined, and cell number per subset correlated strongly with RNA yield. Regulatory and stem cell-like memory subsets were isolated from only 8 patients and roughly eight healthy donors, whereas naive and central memory subsets came from all 30 or so donors.

The CDR3 starts with the cysteine, ends with the phenylalanine, and has 18 residues. The DNA shown is the 54-base CDR3, in frame from base 1. Taken from the germline V gene, the CDR1 and CDR2 loops are LGHNA and YSLEER. V is pruned by 2 bases and J by 2 bases, leaving 11 bases of the junction without a gene match. For this clone: The specificity of this receptor is unknown. No quality values exist for individual bases; no much larger clone is one base distant.

The entire amount of isolated RNA was reverse transcribed using the High Capacity cDNA Reverse Transcription Kit, so the sequenced TCRB transcripts were expressed ones. Deep immunoSEQ sequencing was performed on naive, central memory and regulatory T cell samples, with an average of roughly 3.5 million total reads per sample. After sorted cells were lysed in RLT buffer, RNA was extracted with DNase-treated RNeasy Micro or Mini kits, with the choice depending on cell number. To prevent cross-contamination, every cell subset was processed on its own, while patient and healthy donor samples were processed together. TCRB sequences were amplified from cDNA with the immunoSEQ multiplex PCR, producing 87-bp fragments spanning the CDR3 region. The amplicons were sequenced using the Illumina HiSeq platform. As for the authors' bioinformatics: Synthetic template baselines were used to correct PCR bias computationally, reads within Hamming distance 2 were collapsed together, and singletons that could not be merged were discarded. Reads were aligned to IMGT to assign V, D and J genes, CDR3 length, and insertions or deletions at six rearrangement sites. Within each subset, clonotype counts were normalized to the number of sorted cells before true diversity and Gini coefficients were calculated with the tcR R package. Repertoire sharing was quantified using the overlap coefficient calculated on TCRB nucleotide sequences. TCRdb limited this immuneACCESS table to in-frame rearrangements with V and J called. A share of clones is missing; checked studies link under half to unresolved V genes, and the rest is unexplained. That table is the source of V, J and clone size, and D and trimming were worked out from the DNA. The sample table records about 190,000 clones; about 7.9% of these occur just once. The ten most abundant clones make up 0.5% to 0.55% of the sample.

A single peripheral blood draw of approximately 100 mL on average was collected from each donor into heparinised tubes. Naive, central memory, regulatory and stem cell-like memory CD4+ T cells were sorted on a BD FACSAria II using a panel including CD45RO, CCR7, CD25, CD127, CD95 and CD27. All sorted populations exceeded 95% purity. PBMCs were isolated right away by Lymphoprep density gradient centrifugation and were stained directly, without culture. To minimize batch effects, samples were stained and sorted in pairs, one healthy donor with one patient per experiment. Broader findings and caveats from the paper: Because cDNA was sequenced instead of genomic DNA, highly expressing activated cells could be over-represented, though the groups showed no difference in activation or CD3 levels. In all four CD4+ subsets, TCRB CDR3 length was moderately but significantly shorter in type 1 diabetes patients. Fewer insertions and more nucleotide deletions at VDJ recombination sites were observed in patients with type 1 diabetes, implying thymic rearrangement abnormalities. Naive, central memory and regulatory TCRB repertoires appeared more similar among patients than among healthy donors. Only small numbers of individuals were included in the HLA sub-analyses, which left unresolved whether HLA type had any influence on TCRB rearrangement. Shorter templates might have been favored by PCR, but patient and control samples were amplified and corrected together, so both groups would have been affected equally by any skew.

The receptor was isolated from a man aged 18-30 years with type 1 diabetes. The source material was central memory CD4+ T cells from blood. Recombination linked TRBV4-3 to TRBJ2-3; 9 bases in the middle match TRBD2. The CDR3 here reads CASSQSTRAGGLTDTQYF. The sequenced DNA is TGCGCCAGCAGCCAATCCACCCGAGCGGGGGGCCTCACAGATACGCAGTATTTT.